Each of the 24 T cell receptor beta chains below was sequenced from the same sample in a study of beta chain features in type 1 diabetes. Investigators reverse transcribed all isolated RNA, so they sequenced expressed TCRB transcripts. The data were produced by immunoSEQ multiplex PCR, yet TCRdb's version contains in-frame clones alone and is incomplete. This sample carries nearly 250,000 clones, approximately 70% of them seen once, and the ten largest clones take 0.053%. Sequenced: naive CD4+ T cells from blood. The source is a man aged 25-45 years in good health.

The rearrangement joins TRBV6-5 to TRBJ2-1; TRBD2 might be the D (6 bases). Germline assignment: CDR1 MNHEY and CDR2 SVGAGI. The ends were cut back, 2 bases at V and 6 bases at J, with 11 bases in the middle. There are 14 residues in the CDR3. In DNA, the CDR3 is TGTGCCAGCAGTTACCCTAGCGCCCGCAATGAGCAGTTCTTC. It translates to CASSYPSARNEQFF.

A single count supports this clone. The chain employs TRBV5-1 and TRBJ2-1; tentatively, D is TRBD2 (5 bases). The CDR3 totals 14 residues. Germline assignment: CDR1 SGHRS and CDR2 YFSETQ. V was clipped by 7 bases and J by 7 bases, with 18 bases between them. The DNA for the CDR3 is TGCGCCAGCTTCCCCGACGGCCTAGCTAATGAGCAGTTCTTC. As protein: CASFPDGLANEQFF.

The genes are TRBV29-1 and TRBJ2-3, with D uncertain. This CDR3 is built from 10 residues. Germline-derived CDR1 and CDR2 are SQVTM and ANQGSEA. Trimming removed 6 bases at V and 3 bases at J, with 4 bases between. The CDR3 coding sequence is TGCAGCGTGCATACAGATACGCAGTATTTT. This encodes CSVHTDTQYF.

In DNA form, the CDR3 reads TGCAGTGTAAGATACACAGATACGCAGTATTTT. It yields the protein CSVRYTDTQYF. This sequence joins TRBV20-1 and TRBJ2-3; D remains ambiguous. The CDR3 runs to 11 residues. CDR1 and CDR2 from the germline V gene are DFQATT and SNEGSKA (reference sequence). V lost 7 bases to trimming and J lost 2 bases, with 7 bases between them.

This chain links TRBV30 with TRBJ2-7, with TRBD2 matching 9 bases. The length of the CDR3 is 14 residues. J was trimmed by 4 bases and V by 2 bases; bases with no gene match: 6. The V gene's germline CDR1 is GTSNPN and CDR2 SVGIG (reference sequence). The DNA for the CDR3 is TGTGCCTGGAGTCGAGCGGGAGGAGAGTACGAGCAGTACTTC. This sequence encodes CAWSRAGGEYEQYF.

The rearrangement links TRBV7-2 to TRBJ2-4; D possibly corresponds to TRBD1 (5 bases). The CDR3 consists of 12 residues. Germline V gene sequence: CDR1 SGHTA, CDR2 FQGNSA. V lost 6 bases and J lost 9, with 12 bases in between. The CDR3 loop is CASSPWGSIQYF. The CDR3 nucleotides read TGTGCCAGCAGTCCTTGGGGCAGCATTCAGTACTTC.

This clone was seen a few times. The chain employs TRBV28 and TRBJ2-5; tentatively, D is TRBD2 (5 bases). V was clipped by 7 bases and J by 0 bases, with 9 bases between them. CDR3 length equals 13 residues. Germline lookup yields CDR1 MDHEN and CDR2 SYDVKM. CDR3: CASTRGYQETQYF. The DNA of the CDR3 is TGTGCCAGCACCCGCGGGTACCAAGAGACCCAGTACTTC.

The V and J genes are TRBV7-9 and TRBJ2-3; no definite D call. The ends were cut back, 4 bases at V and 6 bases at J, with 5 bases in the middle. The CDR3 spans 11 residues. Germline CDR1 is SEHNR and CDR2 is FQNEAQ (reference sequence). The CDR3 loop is CASSSRDTQYF. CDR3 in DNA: TGTGCCAGCAGCTCCAGGGATACGCAGTATTTT.

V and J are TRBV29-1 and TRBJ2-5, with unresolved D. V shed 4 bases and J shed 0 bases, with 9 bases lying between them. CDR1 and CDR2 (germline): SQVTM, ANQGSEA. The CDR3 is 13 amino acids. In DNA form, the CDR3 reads TGCAGCGTTGGAGCAATCTACCAAGAGACCCAGTACTTC. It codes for CSVGAIYQETQYF.

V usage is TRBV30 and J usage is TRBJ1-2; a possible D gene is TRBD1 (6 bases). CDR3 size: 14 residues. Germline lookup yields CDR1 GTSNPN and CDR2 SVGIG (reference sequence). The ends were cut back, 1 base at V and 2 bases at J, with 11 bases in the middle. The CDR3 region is CAWSDRTVNYGYTF. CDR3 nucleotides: TGTGCCTGGAGTGACAGGACAGTAAACTATGGCTACACCTTC.

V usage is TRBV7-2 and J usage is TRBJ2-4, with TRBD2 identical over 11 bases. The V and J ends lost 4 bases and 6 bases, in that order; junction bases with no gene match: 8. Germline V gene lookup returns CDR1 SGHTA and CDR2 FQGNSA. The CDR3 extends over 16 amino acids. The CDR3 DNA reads TGTGCCAGCAGCTCCGTGGCAGGGACTAGCGGAAACATTCAGTACTTC. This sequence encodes CASSSVAGTSGNIQYF.

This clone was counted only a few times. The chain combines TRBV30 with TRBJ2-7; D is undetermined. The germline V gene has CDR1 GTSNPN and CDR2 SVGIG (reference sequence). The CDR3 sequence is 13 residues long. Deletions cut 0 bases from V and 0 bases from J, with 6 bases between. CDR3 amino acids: CAWSVPHSYEQYF. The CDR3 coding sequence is TGTGCCTGGAGTGTACCCCACTCCTACGAGCAGTACTTC.

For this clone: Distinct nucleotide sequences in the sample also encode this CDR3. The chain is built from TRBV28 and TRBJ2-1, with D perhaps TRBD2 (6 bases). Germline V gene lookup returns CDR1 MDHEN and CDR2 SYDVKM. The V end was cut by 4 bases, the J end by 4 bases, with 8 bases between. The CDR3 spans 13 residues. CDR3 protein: CASSSRGYNEQFF. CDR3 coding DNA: TGTGCCAGCAGTTCTCGGGGGTACAATGAGCAGTTCTTC.

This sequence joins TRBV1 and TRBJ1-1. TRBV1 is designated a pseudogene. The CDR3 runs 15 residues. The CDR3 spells CTSSRGVSGNTEAFF. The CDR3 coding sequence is TGCACCAGCAGCAGAGGAGTAAGCGGGAACACTGAAGCTTTCTTT.

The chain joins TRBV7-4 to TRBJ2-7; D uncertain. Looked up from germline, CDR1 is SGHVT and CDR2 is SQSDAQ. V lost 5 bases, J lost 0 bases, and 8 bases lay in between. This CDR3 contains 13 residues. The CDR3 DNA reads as TGTGCCAGCAGCCCCCCCGGCTCCTACGAGCAGTACTTC. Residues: CASSPPGSYEQYF.

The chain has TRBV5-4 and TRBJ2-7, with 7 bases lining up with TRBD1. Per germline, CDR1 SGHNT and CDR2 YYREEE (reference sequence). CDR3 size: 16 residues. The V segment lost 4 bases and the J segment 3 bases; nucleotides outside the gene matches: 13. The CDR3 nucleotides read TGTGCCAGCAGCCATAAGACAGGGAACATTCTCTACGAGCAGTACTTC. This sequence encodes CASSHKTGNILYEQYF.

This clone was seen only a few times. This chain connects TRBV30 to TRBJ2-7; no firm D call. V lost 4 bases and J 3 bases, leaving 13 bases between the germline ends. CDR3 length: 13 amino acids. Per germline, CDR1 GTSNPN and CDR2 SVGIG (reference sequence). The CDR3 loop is CAWNDGAFYEQYF. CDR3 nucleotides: TGTGCCTGGAATGACGGAGCTTTCTACGAGCAGTACTTC.

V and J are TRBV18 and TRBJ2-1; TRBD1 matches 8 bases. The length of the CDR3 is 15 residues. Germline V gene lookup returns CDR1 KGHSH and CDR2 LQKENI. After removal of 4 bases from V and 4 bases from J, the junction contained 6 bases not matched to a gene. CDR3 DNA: TGTGCCAGCTCACAGGGGACAGGAGATTACAATGAGCAGTTCTTC. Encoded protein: CASSQGTGDYNEQFF.

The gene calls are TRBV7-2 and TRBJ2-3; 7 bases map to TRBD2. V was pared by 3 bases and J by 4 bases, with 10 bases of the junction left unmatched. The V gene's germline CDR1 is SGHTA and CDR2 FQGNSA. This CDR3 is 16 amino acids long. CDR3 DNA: TGTGCCAGCAGCTTCAGATCCGGGAGCGGGGCAGATACGCAGTATTTT. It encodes CASSFRSGSGADTQYF.

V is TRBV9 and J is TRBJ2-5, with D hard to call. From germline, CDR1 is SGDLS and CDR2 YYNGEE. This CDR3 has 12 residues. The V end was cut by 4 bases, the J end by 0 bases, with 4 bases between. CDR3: CASSPNQETQYF. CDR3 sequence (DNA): TGTGCCAGCAGCCCCAACCAAGAGACCCAGTACTTC.

The CDR3 region is CASGLVVRQEQFF. The CDR3 region has the DNA TGTGCTAGTGGTTTGGTTGTCAGACAAGAGCAGTTCTTC. This chain connects TRBV12-5 to TRBJ2-1; D remains unclear. From germline, CDR1 is LGHNT and CDR2 FRNRAP. The V gene lost 0 bases and the J gene lost 10 bases, with 10 bases spanning the gap. The length of the CDR3 is 13 residues.

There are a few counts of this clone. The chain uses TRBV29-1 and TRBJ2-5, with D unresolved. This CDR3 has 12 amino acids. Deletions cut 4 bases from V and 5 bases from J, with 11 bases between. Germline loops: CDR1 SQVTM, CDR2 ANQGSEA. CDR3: CSVVLSAETQYF. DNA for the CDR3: TGCAGCGTTGTCCTCAGTGCCGAGACCCAGTACTTC.

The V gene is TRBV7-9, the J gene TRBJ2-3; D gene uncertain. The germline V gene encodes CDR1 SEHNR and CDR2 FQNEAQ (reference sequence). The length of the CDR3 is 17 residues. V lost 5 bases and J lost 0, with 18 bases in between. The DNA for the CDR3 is TGTGCCAGCAGCGTGAAGATGACGTTTACTAGCACAGATACGCAGTATTTT. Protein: CASSVKMTFTSTDTQYF.

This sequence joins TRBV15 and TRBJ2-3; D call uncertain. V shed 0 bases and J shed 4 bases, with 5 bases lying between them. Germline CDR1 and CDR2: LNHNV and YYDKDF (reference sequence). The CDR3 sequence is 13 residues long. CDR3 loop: CATSRDSADTQYF. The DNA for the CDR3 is TGTGCCACCAGCAGAGATTCGGCAGATACGCAGTATTTT.